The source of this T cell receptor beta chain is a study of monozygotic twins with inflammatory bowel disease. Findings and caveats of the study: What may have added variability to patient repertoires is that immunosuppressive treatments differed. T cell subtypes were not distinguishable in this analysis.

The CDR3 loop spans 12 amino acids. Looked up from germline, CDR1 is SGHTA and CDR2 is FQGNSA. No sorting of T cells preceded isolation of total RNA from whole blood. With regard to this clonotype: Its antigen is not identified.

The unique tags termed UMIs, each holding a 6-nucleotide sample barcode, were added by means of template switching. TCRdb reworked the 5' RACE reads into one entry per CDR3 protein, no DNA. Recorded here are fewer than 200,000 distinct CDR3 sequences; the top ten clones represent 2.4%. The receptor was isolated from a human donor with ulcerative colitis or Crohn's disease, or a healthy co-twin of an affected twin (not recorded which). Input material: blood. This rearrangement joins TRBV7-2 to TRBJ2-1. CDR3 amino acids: CASRRDGNEQFF.